This T cell receptor (beta chain) was recorded in a study of cytomegalovirus exposure and HLA in healthy donors. The overall study: HLA-typed donors were the source of about 85 million unique TCRs held in an early data release.

Germline CDR1 reads LNHDA; CDR2 reads SQIVND (reference sequence). Between the trimmed V and J ends, which lost 3 bases and 7 bases, there was a span of 9 bases. CDR3 length: 12 amino acids. This PCR relied on a set of 60 Vbeta primers and 13 Jbeta primers. The repertoire was sequenced with immunoSEQ multiplex PCR; TCRdb's copy has only in-frame clones and lacks some. The table has 99,000 or so clones, around 70% seen once. The specimen sequenced was PBMCs. The chain carries TRBV19 and TRBJ1-2, with D maybe TRBD1 (5 bases). This TCR derives from a man aged 35 to 55 in good health and CMV-seronegative. Here the CDR3 reads CASSILGLGYTF. DNA of the CDR3: TGTGCCAGTAGTATCTTGGGGCTTGGCTACACCTTC.